The sequence of this TCR beta chain was determined in a study of blood T cell repertoires in COVID-19. Across the whole study: T cells, B-cell-depleted T cells, or PBMCs supplied cDNA or gDNA.

Per the study methods: For nucleated cells, counts were estimated from reference gene primer amplification. This table comes from immunoSEQ multiplex PCR, and its TCRdb copy is limited to in-frame clones, with some not included. Clone size and the V and J calls come from that table; the DNA yielded D and trimming. The sample contains approximately 99,000 clones, 88% of which appear only once. There are 16 residues in the CDR3. V was clipped by 1 base and J by 4 bases; unmatched bases: 2. Germline V gene data show CDR1 as SGHTA and CDR2 as FQGNSA. The chain employs TRBV7-2 and TRBJ2-1, with TRBD2 matching 12 bases. The receptor was derived from a human donor in a cohort sampled during active COVID-19. What was sequenced was peripheral blood. DNA for the CDR3: TGTGCCAGCAGCTTAGAACTAGCGGGGGGTTACAATGAGCAGTTCTTC. Translated, it gives CASSLELAGGYNEQFF.